These 14 T cell receptor beta chains originate from one sample sequenced in a study of shared clonotypes between healthy human individuals. The data were produced by immunoSEQ multiplex PCR, yet TCRdb's version contains in-frame clones alone and is incomplete. This sample carries fewer than 800,000 clones, about 90% of them seen once, and the ten largest clones take approximately 24%. Naive CD8 cells lacked CD45RO, underwent positive selection for CCR7 and left out terminally differentiated effector memory CD45RA+ cells. Sample: naive CD8+ T cells sorted from blood. These receptor sequences come from a man aged 25 to 45 in good health.

The V call is TRBV11-2, the J call TRBJ2-7; TRBD2 matches 9 bases. CDR1 SGHAT and CDR2 FQNNGV come from the germline V gene. This CDR3 has 15 amino acids. V dropped 1 base and J dropped 4; count of bases not matched to a gene: 5. The CDR3 nucleotides read TGTGCCAGCAGCTTAGGAGCGGGAGGAATATACGAGCAGTACTTC. This sequence encodes CASSLGAGGIYEQYF. Combining the CDR3 with reference TRBV11-2 and TRBJ2-7 gives the whole variable domain EAGVAQSPRYKIIEKRQSVAFWCNPISGHATLYWYQQILGQGPKLLIQFQNNGVVDDSQLPKDRFSAERLKGVDSTLKIQPAKLEDSAVYLCASSLGAGGIYEQYFGPGTRLTVT.

This chain links TRBV9 with TRBJ2-1, with 11 nucleotides matching TRBD2. The CDR3 has 17 amino acids. Germline lookup yields CDR1 SGDLS and CDR2 YYNGEE. Trimming took 3 bases from V and 4 from J; bases not matched to a gene: 9. CDR3 nucleotides: TGTGCCAGCAGCGCTACCACTAGCGGGAGTCGGTACAATGAGCAGTTCTTC. This gives the protein CASSATTSGSRYNEQFF.

The chain carries TRBV11-2 and TRBJ2-1, with D unresolved. The CDR3 is 16 amino acids. V dropped 5 bases and J dropped 13 bases, with 27 bases sitting between them. Germline V CDR1 and CDR2: SGHAT, FQNNGV. CDR3 residues: CASSPWGMTTHPFQFF. CDR3 nucleotide sequence: TGTGCCAGCAGCCCTTGGGGAATGACGACCCATCCCTTCCAGTTCTTC.

The gene calls are TRBV7-9 and TRBJ2-2; D is unclear. Germline V CDR1 and CDR2: SEHNR, FQNEAQ (reference sequence). The germline V and J ends were trimmed by 5 bases and 2 bases, with 12 bases remaining between them. There are 15 residues in the CDR3. This chain's CDR3 is CASSPGESNTGELFF. Here the CDR3 DNA reads TGTGCCAGCAGCCCTGGAGAGAGCAACACCGGGGAGCTGTTTTTT. Supplemented by reference TRBV7-9 and TRBJ2-2, the full variable domain reads DTGVSQNPRHKITKRGQNVTFRCDPISEHNRLYWYRQTLGQGPEFLTYFQNEAQLEKSRLLSDRFSAERPKGSFSTLEIQRTEQGDSAMYLCASSPGESNTGELFFGEGSRLTVL.

This chain joins TRBV7-2 and TRBJ2-2; TRBD2 agrees at 14 bases. The germline CDR1 and CDR2 sequences are SGHTA and FQGNSA. Trimming took 4 bases from V and 5 from J; bases not matched to a gene: 6. The CDR3 loop spans 17 amino acids. CDR3: CASSSVGLAGGTGELFF. The CDR3 nucleotides read TGTGCCAGCAGCTCCGTCGGACTAGCGGGAGGAACCGGGGAGCTGTTTTTT. Using reference TRBV7-2 and TRBJ2-2 for the parts outside the CDR3, the full variable domain is GAGVSQSPSNKVTEKGKDVELRCDPISGHTALYWYRQSLGQGLEFLIYFQGNSAPDKSGLPSDRFSAERTGGSVSTLTIQRTQQEDSAVYLCASSSVGLAGGTGELFFGEGSRLTVL.

The chain couples TRBV15 to TRBJ2-1; D is uncertain. Looked up from germline, CDR1 is LNHNV and CDR2 is YYDKDF (reference sequence). Trimming pared 0 bases from V and 7 bases from J, leaving 7 bases between. CDR3 length equals 13 residues. The CDR3 DNA reads TGTGCCACCAGCAGAGATTGGACGAATGAGCAGTTCTTC. This encodes CATSRDWTNEQFF.

This clone was picked up one time. The V call is TRBV5-4, the J call TRBJ2-7; 10 nucleotides line up with TRBD2. V was clipped by 0 bases and J by 5 bases; unmatched bases: 5. Germline CDR1 reads SGHNT; CDR2 reads YYREEE (reference sequence). The CDR3 sequence is 15 residues long. In DNA form, the CDR3 reads TGTGCCAGCAGCTTGGAAGCGGGAGGGCCCCACGAGCAGTACTTC. As protein: CASSLEAGGPHEQYF.

This chain connects TRBV21-1 to TRBJ2-7. TRBV21-1 is marked as a pseudogene. The CDR3 spans 16 residues. CDR3 in amino acids: CASSKVRKQGRSEQYF. DNA for the CDR3: TGTGCCAGCAGCAAAGTGAGGAAGCAGGGGAGGAGCGAGCAGTACTTC.

The V and J genes are TRBV18 and TRBJ1-5; 8 bases are a match to TRBD1. The CDR3 contains 15 residues. V lost 3 bases to trimming and J lost 7 bases; unmatched junction nucleotides: 8. In germline, CDR1 is KGHSH, CDR2 LQKENI. DNA for the CDR3: TGTGCCAGCTCACCGCGCCAGGGGGCTCACCAGCCCCAGCATTTT. It encodes CASSPRQGAHQPQHF.

The chain joins TRBV5-1 to TRBJ2-6, with D uncertain. The germline V gene has CDR1 SGHRS and CDR2 YFSETQ. V gave up 4 bases and J gave up 0 bases, with 8 bases separating them. This CDR3 region has 15 residues. CDR3 DNA sequence: TGCGCCAGCAGCCCCAAGAGCTCTGGGGCCAACGTCCTGACTTTC. As protein: CASSPKSSGANVLTF. Supplemented by reference TRBV5-1 and TRBJ2-6, the full variable domain reads KAGVTQTPRYLIKTRGQQVTLSCSPISGHRSVSWYQQTPGQGLQFLFEYFSETQRNKGNFPGRFSGRQFSNSRSEMNVSTLELGDSALYLCASSPKSSGANVLTFGAGSRLTVL.

With respect to this clone: Other DNA sequences within the sample encode an identical CDR3. This chain joins TRBV19 and TRBJ2-7; D is undetermined. V was shortened by 3 bases and J by 1 base, with 7 bases between the two germline ends. The germline V gene has CDR1 LNHDA and CDR2 SQIVND (reference sequence). The CDR3 extends over 13 amino acids. CDR3 bases: TGTGCCAGTAGTATTTGGCCGTCCTACGAGCAGTACTTC. It yields the protein CASSIWPSYEQYF.

This clone was seen only once. The chain carries TRBV28 and TRBJ1-2; 7 positions agree with TRBD1. The CDR3 extends over 12 amino acids. The ends lost 7 bases at V and 4 bases at J; junction bases unmatched: 3. In germline, CDR1 is MDHEN, CDR2 SYDVKM. In DNA, the CDR3 is TGTGCCAGCAACGACAGGGTCTATGGCTACACCTTC. Encoded protein: CASNDRVYGYTF.

This chain's CDR3 is CASSDPSPSSTDTQYF. The CDR3 nucleotides are TGTGCCAGCAGTGATCCGAGTCCCTCTAGCACAGATACGCAGTATTTT. The chain is built from TRBV6-1 and TRBJ2-3, with D uncertain. The CDR3 loop spans 16 amino acids. Deletions cut 3 bases from V and 0 bases from J, with 13 bases between. Germline CDR1 and CDR2: MNHNS and SASEGT.

Concerning this clone itself: Other DNA sequences in the same sample also yield this CDR3. The rearrangement joins TRBV5-1 to TRBJ2-7; 10 positions match TRBD2. The CDR3 is made up of 14 amino acids. V trimming: 0 bases; J trimming: 3 bases; junction bases outside the gene matches: 0. CDR1 is SGHRS and CDR2 is YFSETQ in the germline V gene. The CDR3 loop reads CASSLASGSYEQYF. The CDR3, as DNA: TGCGCCAGCAGCTTGGCTAGCGGGAGCTACGAGCAGTACTTC. The variable domain in full, completed from reference TRBV5-1 and TRBJ2-7, reads KAGVTQTPRYLIKTRGQQVTLSCSPISGHRSVSWYQQTPGQGLQFLFEYFSETQRNKGNFPGRFSGRQFSNSRSEMNVSTLELGDSALYLCASSLASGSYEQYFGPGTRLTVT.